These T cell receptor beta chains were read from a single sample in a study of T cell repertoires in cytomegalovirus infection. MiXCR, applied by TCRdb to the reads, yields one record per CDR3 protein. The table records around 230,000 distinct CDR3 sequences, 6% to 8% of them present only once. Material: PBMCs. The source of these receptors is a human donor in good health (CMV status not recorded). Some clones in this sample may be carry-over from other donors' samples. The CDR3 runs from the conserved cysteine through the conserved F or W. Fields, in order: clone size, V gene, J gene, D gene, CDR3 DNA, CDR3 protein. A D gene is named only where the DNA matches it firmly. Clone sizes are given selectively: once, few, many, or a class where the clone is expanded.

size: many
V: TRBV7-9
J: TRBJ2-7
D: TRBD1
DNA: TGTGCCAGCAGCCCTTACGAGGGACAGGGCGAATACTTC
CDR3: CASSPYEGQGEYF

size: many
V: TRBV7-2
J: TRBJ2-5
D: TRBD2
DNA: TGTGCCAGCAGCCCAAGCGGGGGGGCGGAGACCCAGTACTTC
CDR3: CASSPSGGAETQYF

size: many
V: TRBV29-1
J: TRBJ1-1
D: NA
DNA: TGCAGCGTTTTCTCTAGGGAGGGCCCCACTGAAGCTTTCTTT
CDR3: CSVFSREGPTEAFF

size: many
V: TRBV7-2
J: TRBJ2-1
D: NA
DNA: TGTGCCAGCAGCCTACTACTAGAGGGGTCGTCCAAGCCCCGATTC
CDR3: CASSLLLEGSSKPRF

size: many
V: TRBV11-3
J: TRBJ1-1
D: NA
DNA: TGTGCCAGCAGCTTTTCGGCGGACACTGAAGCTTTCTTT
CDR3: CASSFSADTEAFF

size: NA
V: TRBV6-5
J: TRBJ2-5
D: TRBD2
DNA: TGTGCCAGCAGTCGCAGCGGGGGCCTCCAAGAGACCCAGTACTTC
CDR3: CASSRSGGLQETQYF

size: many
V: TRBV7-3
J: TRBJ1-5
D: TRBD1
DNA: TGTGCCAGCAGCTTAGGACAGGGCCAGCCCCAGCATTTT
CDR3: CASSLGQGQPQHF

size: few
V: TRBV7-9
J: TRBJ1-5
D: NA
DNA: TGTGCCAGCAGCTTGGGCAGGGCCGGGTATAGCAATCAGCCCCAGCATTTT
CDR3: CASSLGRAGYSNQPQHF

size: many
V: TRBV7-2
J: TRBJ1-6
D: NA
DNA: TGTGCCAGCAGCTTAATGTGGGGTCGCGGGGATTCACCCCTCCACTTT
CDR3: CASSLMWGRGDSPLHF

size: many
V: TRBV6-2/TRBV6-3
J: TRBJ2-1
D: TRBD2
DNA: TGTGCCAGCAGTCCTAGCGGGGGGGTCTACAATGAGCAGTTCTTC
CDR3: CASSPSGGVYNEQFF

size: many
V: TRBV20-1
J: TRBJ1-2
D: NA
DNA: TGCAGTGCTAGAGACAGGGAATTGGGCTATGGCTACACCTTC
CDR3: CSARDRELGYGYTF

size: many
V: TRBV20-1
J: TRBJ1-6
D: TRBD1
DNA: TGCAGTGCTAGGGACAGGGTTAATTCACCCCTCCACTTT
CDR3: CSARDRVNSPLHF

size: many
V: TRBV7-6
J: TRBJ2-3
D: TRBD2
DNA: TGTGCCAGCAGCTTAGCGGCTAGCGGGGGGGCGAATACGCAGTATTTT
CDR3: CASSLAASGGANTQYF

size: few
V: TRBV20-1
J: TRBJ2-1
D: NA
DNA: TGCAGTGCTAATAACGGGTACGATGAGCAGTTCTTC
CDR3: CSANNGYDEQFF

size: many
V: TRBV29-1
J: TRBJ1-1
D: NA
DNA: TGCAGCGTTGAGTACTACCGAACGGGGGGGGACACTGAAGCTTTCTTT
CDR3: CSVEYYRTGGDTEAFF

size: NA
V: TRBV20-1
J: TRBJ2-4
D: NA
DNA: TGCAGTGCCCTACCTCCCGAGACCATTCAGTACTTC
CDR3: CSALPPETIQYF

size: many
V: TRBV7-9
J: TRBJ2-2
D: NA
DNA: TGTGCCAGCAGCTCCCCTGCCACGAGGCCGAACACCGGGGAGCTGTTTTTT
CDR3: CASSSPATRPNTGELFF

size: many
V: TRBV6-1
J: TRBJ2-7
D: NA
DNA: TGTGCCAGCAGACGCGTAGGTTCAATCGACGAGCAGTACTTC
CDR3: CASRRVGSIDEQYF

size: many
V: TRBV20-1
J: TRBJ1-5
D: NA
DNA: TGCAGTGCCCCCGGGCCTTTTAATCAGCCCCAGCATTTT
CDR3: CSAPGPFNQPQHF

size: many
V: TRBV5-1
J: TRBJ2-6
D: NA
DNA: TGCGCCAGCAGCTTGGACAGGGCTGGGGCCAACGTCCTGACTTTC
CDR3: CASSLDRAGANVLTF

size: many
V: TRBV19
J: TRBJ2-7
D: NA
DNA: TGTGCCAGTAGTATGGAAGGCGGGGTTTTCAACGAGCAGTACTTC
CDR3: CASSMEGGVFNEQYF

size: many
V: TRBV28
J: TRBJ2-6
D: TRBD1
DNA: TGTGCCAGCAGCGTCGGGGACAGAGATAGTAGAGTCTCTGGGGCCAACGTCCTGACTTTC
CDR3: CASSVGDRDSRVSGANVLTF

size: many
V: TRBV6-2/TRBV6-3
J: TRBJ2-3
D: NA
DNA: TGTGCCAGCAGCTACCCCATGGACAGAAGCACAGATACGCAGTATTTT
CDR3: CASSYPMDRSTDTQYF

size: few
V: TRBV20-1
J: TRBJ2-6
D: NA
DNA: TGCAGTGCTAGGGTTGGTGGGGCCAACGTCCTGACTTTC
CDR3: CSARVGGANVLTF

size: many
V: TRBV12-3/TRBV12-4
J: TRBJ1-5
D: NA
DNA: TGTGCCAGCAGTTTACACGGGCAGCCCCAGCATTTT
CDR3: CASSLHGQPQHF

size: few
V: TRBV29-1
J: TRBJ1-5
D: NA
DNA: TGCAGCGTTGTCCGAGAGTTGGGCCAGCCCCAGCATTTT
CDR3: CSVVRELGQPQHF

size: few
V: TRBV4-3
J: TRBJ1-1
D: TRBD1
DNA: TGCGCCAGCAGCCAAGTCCAGGGGGGGACTGAAGCTTTCTTT
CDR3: CASSQVQGGTEAFF

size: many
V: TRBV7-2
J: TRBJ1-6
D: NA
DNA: TGTGCCAGCAGCTCCAGCCAGGGGAGGTTAGGGTCACCCCTCCACTTT
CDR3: CASSSSQGRLGSPLHF

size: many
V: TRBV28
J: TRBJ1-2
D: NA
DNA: TGTGCCAGCAGCCGAGACACTAACTATGGCTACACCTTC
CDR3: CASSRDTNYGYTF

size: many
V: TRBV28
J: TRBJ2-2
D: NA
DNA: TGTGCCAGCAGTTTTATTTCGGTTCAGGGTTCATTCACCGGGGAGCTGTTTTTT
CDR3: CASSFISVQGSFTGELFF